This T cell receptor (beta chain) was observed in a study of blood T cell repertoires in COVID-19 (dated by TCRdb to the early 2020s). About the full investigation: Collaborator samples came from the United States, Italy and Spain and covered acute and convalescent phases of COVID-19. The repertoires were made available in a free public database intended to serve as a resource for research on the immune response to SARS-CoV-2. Subjects who had been exposed to COVID-19, were actively infected with it, or had recovered from it provided the deeply sampled blood TCRbeta repertoires that made up the dataset. Samples were obtained from the ongoing ImmuneRACE study (first 160 participants) and from about 1,300 subjects provided by 6 global collaborators. HLA class I and class II types, where available, came from metadata supplied by the sample provider rather than from assay-based typing. The material from the prospective study consisted of cDNA or gDNA derived from T cells, B-cell-depleted T cells, or PBMCs. The sample metadata nearly always contained a de-identified subject ID, COVID-19 status, age in years and sex.

Relative to germline, V is missing 0 bases and J is missing 2 bases, with 7 bases of the junction outside any gene match. The CDR1 and CDR2 encoded by the germline V gene are SGDLS and YYNGEE. From the cysteine up to the phenylalanine, the CDR3 has a length of 16 residues. The entry retains the CDR3 DNA only, 48 bases that are in frame from base 1. TCRbeta CDR3 regions were amplified from genomic DNA by means of the immunoSEQ Assay, a bias-controlled multiplex PCR. Concerning the study's data processing: The number of nucleated cells in each sample was estimated from the amplification of reference gene primers within the assay. To quantify the absolute abundance of each unique TCRbeta CDR3 rearrangement, sequence reads were collapsed and filtered. Productive Simpson clonality was computed per sample as the square root of Simpson's diversity index over productive rearrangements. TCRdb holds this immuneACCESS table with in-frame rearrangements only. Some clones are missing; in checked studies, unresolved V genes explain under half, and the rest has no known cause. V and J calls and clone size are copied from that table; D and trimming were computed from the DNA. The sample table lists over 45,000 clones, roughly 80% of them with a count of one. The ten most abundant clones make up approximately 5.9% of the sample.

Points the paper makes about the study in general: How much clinical and demographic metadata was included differed by source and by participant, and the metadata was provided uncurated.

Collaborating institutions collected whole blood in K2EDTA tubes following their own protocols. Collaborator samples were shipped for TCRbeta analysis as frozen whole blood, isolated PBMCs, or DNA extracted from either sample type. As for this clone: The antigen it recognizes is unknown. The record has no base qualities; no much larger clone is one base away.

The chain uses TRBV9 and TRBJ2-7, and TRBD1 aligns with 8 junction nucleotides. The receptor was derived from a human donor in a cohort sampled during active or convalescent COVID-19. Sequencing input: peripheral blood. In nucleotides, the sequence is TGTGCCAGCAGCGTAGAGGGGGCAGGGGGCACCTACGAGCAGTACTTC. It translates as CASSVEGAGGTYEQYF.